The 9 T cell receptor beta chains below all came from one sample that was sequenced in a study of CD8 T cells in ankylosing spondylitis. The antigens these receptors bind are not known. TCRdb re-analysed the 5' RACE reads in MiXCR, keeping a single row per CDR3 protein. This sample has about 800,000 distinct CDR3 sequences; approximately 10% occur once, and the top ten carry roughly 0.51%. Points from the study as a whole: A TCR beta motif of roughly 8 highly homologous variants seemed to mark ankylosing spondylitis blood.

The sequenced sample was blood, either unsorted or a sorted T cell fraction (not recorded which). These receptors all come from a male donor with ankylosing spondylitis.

CDR3 sequence (DNA): TGCAGTGCTCGGGGTATAGCCAAAAACATTCAGTACTTC. This translates into CSARGIAKNIQYF. The rearrangement joins TRBV20-1 to TRBJ2-4; D may be TRBD2 (5 bases). Germline CDR1 and CDR2: DFQATT and SNEGSKA (reference sequence). CDR3 length: 13 residues. V lost 5 bases, J lost 0 bases, and 8 bases lay in between.

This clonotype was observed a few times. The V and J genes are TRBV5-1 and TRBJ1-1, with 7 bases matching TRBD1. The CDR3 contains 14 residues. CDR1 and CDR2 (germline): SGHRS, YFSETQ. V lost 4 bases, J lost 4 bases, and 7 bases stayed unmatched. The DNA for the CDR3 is TGCGCCAGCAGCAACAACAGGGGTAGCACTGAAGCTTTCTTT. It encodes CASSNNRGSTEAFF.

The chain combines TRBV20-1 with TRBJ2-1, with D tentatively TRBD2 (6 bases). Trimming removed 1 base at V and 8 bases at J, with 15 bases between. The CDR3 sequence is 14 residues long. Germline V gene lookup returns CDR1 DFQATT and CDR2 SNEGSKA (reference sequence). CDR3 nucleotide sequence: TGCAGTGCTAGAGGTCCGGGAGTTTTGGATGAGCAGTTCTTC. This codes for CSARGPGVLDEQFF.

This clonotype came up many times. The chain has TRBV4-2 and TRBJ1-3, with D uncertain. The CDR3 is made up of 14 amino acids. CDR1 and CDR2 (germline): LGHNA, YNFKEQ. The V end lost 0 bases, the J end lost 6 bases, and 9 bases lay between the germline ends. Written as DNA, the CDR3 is TGTGCCAGCAGCCAAGAGGGGTTTGCAAACACCATATATTTT. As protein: CASSQEGFANTIYF.

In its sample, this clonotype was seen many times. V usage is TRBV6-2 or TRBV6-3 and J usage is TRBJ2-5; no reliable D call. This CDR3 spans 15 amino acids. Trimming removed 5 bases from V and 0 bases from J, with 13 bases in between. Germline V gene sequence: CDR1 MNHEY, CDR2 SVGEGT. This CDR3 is CASSPANTYQETQYF. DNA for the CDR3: TGTGCCAGCAGTCCGGCCAACACGTACCAAGAGACCCAGTACTTC.

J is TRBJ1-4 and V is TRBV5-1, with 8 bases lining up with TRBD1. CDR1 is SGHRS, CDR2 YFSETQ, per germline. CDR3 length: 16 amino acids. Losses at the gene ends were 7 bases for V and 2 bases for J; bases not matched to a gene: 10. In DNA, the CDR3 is TGCGCCAGCCGAAGAATGCAGGGGGCGACTAATGAAAAACTGTTTTTT. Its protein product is CASRRMQGATNEKLFF.

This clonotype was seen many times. This CDR3 is CASSLPAGLAPQHF. For the CDR3, the DNA is TGTGCCAGCAGCTTACCGGCAGGTCTTGCGCCCCAGCATTTT. This sequence joins TRBV7-2 and TRBJ1-5; no clear D gene. This CDR3 comprises 14 residues. The ends were cut back, 2 bases at V and 9 bases at J, with 14 bases in the middle. Germline V gene lookup returns CDR1 SGHTA and CDR2 FQGNSA.

DNA of the CDR3: TGTGCCAGCAGTCACGGACCGGGCGGCTGGGAGCAGTACTTC. Protein: CASSHGPGGWEQYF. This chain joins TRBV6-5 and TRBJ2-7; unclear D gene. Trimming took off 5 bases at V and 7 bases at J, with 18 bases between the two ends. Germline V gene data show CDR1 as MNHEY and CDR2 as SVGAGI. The CDR3 runs 14 residues.

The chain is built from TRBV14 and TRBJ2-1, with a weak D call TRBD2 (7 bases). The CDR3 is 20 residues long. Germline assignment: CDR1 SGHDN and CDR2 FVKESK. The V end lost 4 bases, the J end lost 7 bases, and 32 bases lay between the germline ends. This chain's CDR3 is CASSRLRSRGGPQPVNEQFF. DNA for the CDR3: TGTGCCAGCAGCCGGTTAAGAAGTAGGGGGGGACCCCAACCTGTGAATGAGCAGTTCTTC.